This passage covers 26 T cell receptor beta chains from one sample sequenced in a study of metastatic and nonmetastatic thyroid tumors. TCRdb re-called the PCR reads through MiXCR. The table lists about 32,000 clones, 20% to 25% of them singletons. Each patient went into thyroid surgery without having received any treatment. The sequencing sample was made of blood. The receptor set was obtained from a female donor with papillary thyroid cancer or a benign thyroid nodule (not recorded which). Some clones in this sample may be carry-over from other donors' samples.

There are many counts of this clone. The chain is built from TRBV4-2 and TRBJ2-7, with no clear D. The CDR3 loop spans 13 amino acids. Germline CDR1 is LGHNA and CDR2 is YNFKEQ. The ends were cut back, 0 bases at V and 6 bases at J, with 9 bases in the middle. DNA for the CDR3: TGTGCCAGCAGCCAAGATGTCTCGGGCGAGCAGTACTTC. It yields the protein CASSQDVSGEQYF.

This clone was detected ten times or more. The chain combines TRBV4-2 with TRBJ2-5; either TRBD1 or TRBD2 may supply D (5 bases each). The CDR3 covers 14 residues. V was trimmed by 0 bases and J by 7 bases, leaving 12 bases between them. Germline V lookup: CDR1 LGHNA, CDR2 YNFKEQ. CDR3 sequence reads: CASSQEAGRLTQYF. The DNA of the CDR3 is TGTGCCAGCAGCCAAGAGGCAGGGAGACTGACCCAGTACTTC.

Ten or more counts support this clone. Written as DNA, the CDR3 is TGTGCCAGCAGATCTCATCAGCGAGACACAGATACGCAGTATTTT. Amino acids: CASRSHQRDTDTQYF. The rearrangement links TRBV6-2 or TRBV6-3 to TRBJ2-3; D gene ambiguous. Deletions cut 6 bases from V and 2 bases from J, with 15 bases between. The CDR3 runs to 15 residues. Germline CDR1 reads MNHEY; CDR2 reads SVGEGT.

This clone came up many times. The chain combines TRBV19 with TRBJ2-1; D gene uncertain. CDR3 length equals 16 residues. The germline V gene has CDR1 LNHDA and CDR2 SQIVND (reference sequence). Trimming removed 6 bases from V and 0 bases from J, with 15 bases in between. The CDR3 loop is CASSPLAVSSYNEQFF. The CDR3 DNA follows: TGTGCCAGTAGCCCTTTGGCGGTTAGCTCCTACAATGAGCAGTTCTTC.

The chain carries TRBV27 and TRBJ2-1; 7 nucleotides align to TRBD2. The CDR3 loop spans 16 amino acids. V gave up 6 bases and J gave up 5 bases; unmatched junction bases: 13. In germline, CDR1 is MNHEY, CDR2 SMNVEV (reference sequence). CDR3 protein: CASRRRGTSVDNEQFF. CDR3 sequence (DNA): TGTGCCAGCAGGCGACGGGGTACTAGCGTTGACAATGAGCAGTTCTTC.

This clone has a handful of counts. The genes are TRBV27 and TRBJ2-7; no clear D gene. Germline values: CDR1 MNHEY, CDR2 SMNVEV (reference sequence). The CDR3 contains 14 residues. With 5 bases removed from V and 2 bases from J, the gap between germline ends came to 13 bases. CDR3 in DNA: TGTGCCAGCAGTAGAGCAGACGGCCCCTACGAGCAGTACTTC. Its translation is CASSRADGPYEQYF.

This clone has at least ten counts. The genes are TRBV6-4 and TRBJ2-1, with 15 positions matching TRBD2. V dropped 4 bases and J dropped 10; count of bases not matched to a gene: 5. From germline, CDR1 is MRHNA and CDR2 SNTAGT. The CDR3 has 15 residues. CDR3 loop: CASSARGLAGGEQFF. The CDR3 DNA reads TGTGCCAGCAGTGCTAGGGGACTAGCGGGAGGAGAGCAGTTCTTC.

As regards this clone: Mismatch with germline at one junction end may stem from a read error. The chain couples TRBV10-3 to TRBJ2-1, with 8 bases aligning to TRBD1. Per the germline V gene, CDR1 is ENHRY and CDR2 is SYGVKD. CDR3 length equals 14 residues. Written as DNA, the CDR3 is TGTGCCACGTCCGGGTCAGGGGGCGCGGATGAGCACTTCTTC. Its protein product is CATSGSGGADEHFF.

On this clone: The junction departs from germline at one end; a sequencing error may be responsible. The chain employs TRBV3-1 and TRBJ2-7; D not resolved. There are 12 residues in the CDR3. The germline gives CDR1 LGHDT, CDR2 YNNKEL (reference sequence). In DNA, the CDR3 is TGTGCCATCAGCCCGTCAGTGTACGAGCAGTACTTC. Translating gives CAISPSVYEQYF.

The chain links TRBV20-1 to TRBJ1-5; D might be TRBD1 (6 bases). The germline gives CDR1 DFQATT, CDR2 SNEGSKA (reference sequence). The CDR3 spans 15 residues. V was cut by 0 bases and J by 2 bases, with 11 bases left in between. The CDR3 DNA sequence: TGCAGTGCTAGAGATCACAGGGCTGGCAATCAGCCCCAGCATTTT. Translation: CSARDHRAGNQPQHF.

The V and J genes are TRBV6-4 and TRBJ2-7, with TRBD2 matching over 9 bases. The J segment lost 0 bases and the V segment lost 7 bases, leaving 10 bases of the junction unmatched. Germline V gives CDR1 MRHNA, CDR2 SNTAGT. CDR3 length equals 16 residues. The CDR3 nucleotides are TGTGCCAGCATTCCCGGACTAGCGTCTCTCTCCTACGAGCAGTACTTC. Residues: CASIPGLASLSYEQYF.

This clone was counted ten times or more. This chain links TRBV6-2 or TRBV6-3 with TRBJ2-5, with 14 bases identical to TRBD2. V lost 7 bases to trimming and J lost 5 bases; unmatched junction nucleotides: 9. Germline V CDR1 and CDR2: MNHEY, SVGEGT. The CDR3 extends over 16 amino acids. CDR3 in amino acids: CASTGTSGSIQETQYF. The CDR3 DNA is TGTGCCAGCACCGGGACTAGCGGGAGTATTCAGGAGACCCAGTACTTC.

This clone came up many times. J is TRBJ1-2 and V is TRBV4-1; D call uncertain. The CDR3 runs 14 residues. Trimming removed 1 base from V and 4 bases from J, with 10 bases in between. CDR1 and CDR2 from the germline V gene are MGHRA and YSYEKL. The CDR3 DNA follows: TGCGCCAGCAGCCAAGTGAGAGAGACCTATGGCTACACCTTC. As protein: CASSQVRETYGYTF.

This clone was seen a few times. The CDR3 DNA reads TGTGCCACCAGCAGCCCGGGACAGGGGAGATATGAGCAGTTCTTC. This sequence encodes CATSSPGQGRYEQFF. This sequence joins TRBV15 and TRBJ2-1; TRBD1 agrees at 10 bases. Per germline, CDR1 LNHNV and CDR2 YYDKDF (reference sequence). Germline trimming cut 3 bases from V and 8 bases from J; bases unmatched to any gene: 7. This CDR3 spans 15 amino acids.

The rearrangement joins TRBV11-3 to TRBJ2-3, with D unclear. Germline V gene lookup returns CDR1 SGHNT and CDR2 YENEEA. The CDR3 is made up of 13 amino acids. Trimming removed 5 bases at V and 7 bases at J, with 13 bases between. CDR3 sequence (DNA): TGTGCCAGCAGCCCCGGGCTCTACAATACGCAGTATTTT. This encodes CASSPGLYNTQYF.

This clone has only a few counts. The V call is TRBV19, the J call TRBJ1-2, with unresolved D. V was shortened by 6 bases and J by 2 bases, with 10 bases between the two germline ends. The germline CDR1 and CDR2 sequences are LNHDA and SQIVND (reference sequence). CDR3 length equals 13 residues. CDR3 DNA: TGTGCCAGTAGAGATGACCCAAACTATGGCTACACCTTC. It translates to CASRDDPNYGYTF.

This clone has ten or more counts. The chain links TRBV19 to TRBJ1-2, with 7 bases that match TRBD1. This CDR3 spans 14 amino acids. Germline trimming cut 8 bases from V and 6 bases from J; bases unmatched to any gene: 12. Germline V gives CDR1 LNHDA, CDR2 SQIVND (reference sequence). CDR3: CASRSLQGTHGYTF. The CDR3 DNA follows: TGTGCCAGTCGCTCACTACAGGGGACCCATGGCTACACCTTC.

As regards this clone: The junction departs from the called germline gene at one end, perhaps through a read error. The chain employs TRBV6-2 or TRBV6-3 and TRBJ1-1; D gene unclear. In germline, CDR1 is MNHEY, CDR2 SVGEGT. This CDR3 spans 15 amino acids. The CDR3 sequence is CDSNSGSSKNTKDFF. CDR3 DNA sequence: TGTGACAGCAACTCCGGGTCCTCGAAGAACACAAAAGATTTCTTT.

The chain is built from TRBV11-2 and TRBJ2-2; 8 bases agree with TRBD1. CDR3 length: 15 residues. The V segment lost 1 base and the J segment 7 bases; nucleotides outside the gene matches: 5. The germline gives CDR1 SGHAT, CDR2 FQNNGV. CDR3 bases: TGTGCCAGCAGCTTAGGGACAGGGACTTACGGGGAGCTGTTTTTT. Translation gives CASSLGTGTYGELFF.

There are many counts of this clone. J is TRBJ1-2 and V is TRBV3-1; D might be TRBD1 (6 bases). CDR3 size: 14 residues. With 3 bases removed from V and 8 bases from J, the gap between germline ends came to 16 bases. CDR1 is LGHDT, CDR2 YNNKEL, per germline (reference sequence). CDR3 DNA: TGTGCCAGCAGCCACTTGGTGGGGGCAGGAGGCTACACCTTC. The encoded protein is CASSHLVGAGGYTF. The full variable domain, completed using reference TRBV3-1 and TRBJ1-2, is DTAVSQTPKYLVTQMGNDKSIKCEQNLGHDTMYWYKQDSKKFLKIMFSYNNKELIINETVPNRFSPKSPDKAHLNLHINSLELGDSAVYFCASSHLVGAGGYTFGSGTRLTVV.

This clone was seen ten or more times. This sequence joins TRBV3-1 and TRBJ2-3; a weak D match, TRBD2 (5 bases). CDR3 size: 16 residues. The V gene lost 4 bases and the J gene lost 2 bases, with 16 bases spanning the gap. The germline V gene encodes CDR1 LGHDT and CDR2 YNNKEL (reference sequence). The CDR3 reads CASSRAGLPDTDTQYF. The CDR3, as DNA: TGTGCCAGCAGCCGCGCAGGACTGCCAGACACAGATACGCAGTATTTT.

In this sample, this clone turned up many times. This sequence joins TRBV7-2 and TRBJ2-3, with 11 bases identical to TRBD2. Per germline, CDR1 SGHTA and CDR2 FQGNSA. V shed 7 bases and J 6 bases; nucleotides not matched to a gene: 6. The CDR3 is made up of 14 amino acids. CDR3 in amino acids: CASMLAGGSDTQYF. The CDR3 DNA is TGTGCCAGCATGCTAGCGGGAGGCTCGGATACGCAGTATTTT.

This sequence joins TRBV5-5 and TRBJ2-1, with 8 bases lining up with TRBD2. V trimming: 6 bases; J trimming: 4 bases; junction bases outside the gene matches: 9. From germline, CDR1 is SGHKS and CDR2 YYEKEE (reference sequence). The CDR3 spans 15 residues. The CDR3 here is CASIPETSEYNEQFF. Written as DNA, the CDR3 is TGTGCCAGCATCCCGGAGACTAGCGAGTACAATGAGCAGTTCTTC.

This clone was observed at least ten times. The chain has TRBV4-1 and TRBJ2-3, with D unclear. With 1 base removed from V and 0 bases from J, the gap between germline ends came to 11 bases. From germline, CDR1 is MGHRA and CDR2 YSYEKL. This CDR3 is 16 amino acids long. The chain's CDR3 is CASSQGLSRSTDTQYF. The CDR3 DNA is TGCGCCAGCAGCCAAGGGCTTTCCCGTAGCACAGATACGCAGTATTTT.

This clone was counted ten times or more. V and J are TRBV5-1 and TRBJ2-2, with D perhaps assigned TRBD1 or TRBD2 (5 bases each). The CDR3 consists of 17 residues. The V gene's germline CDR1 is SGHRS and CDR2 YFSETQ. Trimming removed 5 bases from V and 1 base from J, with 18 bases in between. Here the CDR3 reads CASRPNVGTGNTGELFF. The CDR3 region has the DNA TGCGCCAGCAGGCCAAATGTCGGGACGGGGAACACCGGGGAGCTGTTTTTT.

The genes are TRBV28 and TRBJ2-1; the match to TRBD1 covers 7 bases. The CDR3 is 15 amino acids. The V gene end was trimmed by 6 bases and the J gene end by 1 base; junction bases not matched to a gene: 6. Germline CDR1 is MDHEN and CDR2 is SYDVKM. CDR3 loop: CASRGTASSYNEQFF. The DNA of the CDR3 is TGTGCCAGCAGGGGGACAGCGTCTTCCTACAATGAGCAGTTCTTC.